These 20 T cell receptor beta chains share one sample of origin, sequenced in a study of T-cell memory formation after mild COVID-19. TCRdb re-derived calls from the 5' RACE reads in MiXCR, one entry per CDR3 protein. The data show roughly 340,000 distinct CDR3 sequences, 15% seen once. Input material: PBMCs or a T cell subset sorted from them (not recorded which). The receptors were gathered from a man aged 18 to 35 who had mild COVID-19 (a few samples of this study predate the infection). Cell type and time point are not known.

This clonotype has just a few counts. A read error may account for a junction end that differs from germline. CDR3 in amino acids: CASGLGGTTDNEQFF. The CDR3 coding sequence is TGTGCCAGCGGCTTAGGGGGGACTACCGACAATGAGCAGTTCTTC. The genes are TRBV7-3 and TRBJ2-1; TRBD2 might be the D (7 bases). The CDR3 has 15 residues. The germline gives CDR1 SGHTA, CDR2 FQGTGA.

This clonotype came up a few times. CDR3 protein: CASSPRGRTQETQYF. The DNA of the CDR3 is TGTGCCAGCAGTCCAAGGGGGCGGACCCAAGAGACCCAGTACTTC. V gene TRBV28 combines with J gene TRBJ2-5; 7 bases fit TRBD1. The CDR3 covers 15 residues. Looked up from germline, CDR1 is MDHEN and CDR2 is SYDVKM. J lost 1 base, V lost 5 bases, and 7 bases had no gene match. The full variable domain, completed using reference TRBV28 and TRBJ2-5, is DVKVTQSSRYLVKRTGEKVFLECVQDMDHENMFWYRQDPGLGLRLIYFSYDVKMKEKGDIPEGYSVSREKKERFSLILESASTNQTSMYLCASSPRGRTQETQYFGPGTRLLVL.

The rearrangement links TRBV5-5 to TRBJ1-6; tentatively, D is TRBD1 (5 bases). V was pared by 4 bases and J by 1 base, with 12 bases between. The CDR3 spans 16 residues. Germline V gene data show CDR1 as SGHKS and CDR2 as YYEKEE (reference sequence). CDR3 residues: CASSPRGVSYNSPLHF. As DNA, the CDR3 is TGTGCCAGCAGCCCCCGGGGGGTATCCTATAATTCACCCCTCCACTTT.

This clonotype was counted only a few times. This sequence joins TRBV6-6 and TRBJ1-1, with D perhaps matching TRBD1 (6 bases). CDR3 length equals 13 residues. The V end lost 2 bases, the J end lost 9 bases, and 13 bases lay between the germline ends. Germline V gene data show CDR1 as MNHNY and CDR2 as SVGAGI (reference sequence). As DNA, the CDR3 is TGTGCCAGCAGTTACGCACAGGGTGAAAAAGCTTTCTTT. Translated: CASSYAQGEKAFF.

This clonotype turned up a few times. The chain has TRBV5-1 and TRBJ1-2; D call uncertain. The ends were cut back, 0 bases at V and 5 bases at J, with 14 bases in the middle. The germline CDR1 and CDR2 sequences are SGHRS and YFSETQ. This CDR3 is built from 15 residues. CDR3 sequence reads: CASSLAAGGTYGYTF. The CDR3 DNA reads TGCGCCAGCAGCTTGGCAGCAGGAGGAACGTATGGCTACACCTTC.

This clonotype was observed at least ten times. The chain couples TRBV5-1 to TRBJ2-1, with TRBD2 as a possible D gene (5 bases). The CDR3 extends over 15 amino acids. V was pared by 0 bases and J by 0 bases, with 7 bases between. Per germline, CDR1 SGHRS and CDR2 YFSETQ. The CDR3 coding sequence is TGCGCCAGCAGCTTGGTTGGGAGCTCCTACAATGAGCAGTTCTTC. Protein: CASSLVGSSYNEQFF.

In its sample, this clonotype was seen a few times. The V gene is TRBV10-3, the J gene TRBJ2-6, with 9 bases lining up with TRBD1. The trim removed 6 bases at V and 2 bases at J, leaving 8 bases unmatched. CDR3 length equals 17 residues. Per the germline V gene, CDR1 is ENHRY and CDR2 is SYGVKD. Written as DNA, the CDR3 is TGTGCCATCAGGCCGGGACAGGGACTGACTGGGGCCAACGTCCTGACTTTC. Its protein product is CAIRPGQGLTGANVLTF.

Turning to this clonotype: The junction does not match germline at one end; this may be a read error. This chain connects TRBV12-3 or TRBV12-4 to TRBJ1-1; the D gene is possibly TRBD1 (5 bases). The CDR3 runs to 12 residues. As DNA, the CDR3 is TGTGCCAGCAGTTTAGCGAGTACGGGGGGAAACTTT. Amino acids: CASSLASTGGNF.

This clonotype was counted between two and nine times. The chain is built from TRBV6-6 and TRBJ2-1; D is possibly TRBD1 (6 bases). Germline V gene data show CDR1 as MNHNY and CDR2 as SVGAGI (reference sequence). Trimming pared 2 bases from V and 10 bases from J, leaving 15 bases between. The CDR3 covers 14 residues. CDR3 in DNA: TGTGCCAGCAGTTACGTGGGGGCCTCTCGAGAGCAGTTCTTC. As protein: CASSYVGASREQFF.

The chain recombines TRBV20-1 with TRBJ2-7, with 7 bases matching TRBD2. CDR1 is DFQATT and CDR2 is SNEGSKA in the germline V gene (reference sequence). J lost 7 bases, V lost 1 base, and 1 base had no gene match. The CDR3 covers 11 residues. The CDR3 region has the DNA TGCAGTGCTAGAGGGGGAGGGGAGCAGTACGTC. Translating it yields CSARGGGEQYV.

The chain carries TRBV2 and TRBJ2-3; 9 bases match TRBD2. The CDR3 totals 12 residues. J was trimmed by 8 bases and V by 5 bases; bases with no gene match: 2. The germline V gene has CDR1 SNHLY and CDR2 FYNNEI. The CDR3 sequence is CASSLLAGTQYF. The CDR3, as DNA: TGTGCCAGCAGTCTACTAGCGGGTACGCAGTATTTT.

The CDR3 DNA reads TGCAGCGTTGAGGCAGGGGGGACTGGGGCCAACGTCCTGACTTTC. Translation: CSVEAGGTGANVLTF. This chain connects TRBV29-1 to TRBJ2-6, with D perhaps matching TRBD1 (7 bases). Germline CDR1 reads SQVTM; CDR2 reads ANQGSEA. The V end was cut by 3 bases, the J end by 2 bases, with 11 bases between. There are 15 residues in the CDR3.

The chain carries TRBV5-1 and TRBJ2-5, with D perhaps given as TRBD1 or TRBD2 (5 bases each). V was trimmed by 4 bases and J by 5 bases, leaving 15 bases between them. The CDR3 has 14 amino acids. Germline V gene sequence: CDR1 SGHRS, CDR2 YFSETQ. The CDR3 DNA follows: TGCGCCAGCAGCACCCCCCGGGGACGGGAGACCCAGTACTTC. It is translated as CASSTPRGRETQYF.

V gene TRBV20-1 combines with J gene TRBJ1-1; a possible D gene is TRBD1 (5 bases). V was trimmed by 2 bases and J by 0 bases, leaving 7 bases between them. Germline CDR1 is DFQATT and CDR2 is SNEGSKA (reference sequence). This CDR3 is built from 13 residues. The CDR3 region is CSARQGMNTEAFF. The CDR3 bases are TGCAGTGCTAGACAGGGTATGAACACTGAAGCTTTCTTT.

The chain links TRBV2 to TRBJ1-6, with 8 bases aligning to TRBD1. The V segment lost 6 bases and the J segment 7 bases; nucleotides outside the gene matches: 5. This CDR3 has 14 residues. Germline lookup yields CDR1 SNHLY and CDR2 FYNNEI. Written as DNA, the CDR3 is TGTGCCAGCAGCGCCCGGACAGGGAATTCACCCCTCCACTTT. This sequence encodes CASSARTGNSPLHF.

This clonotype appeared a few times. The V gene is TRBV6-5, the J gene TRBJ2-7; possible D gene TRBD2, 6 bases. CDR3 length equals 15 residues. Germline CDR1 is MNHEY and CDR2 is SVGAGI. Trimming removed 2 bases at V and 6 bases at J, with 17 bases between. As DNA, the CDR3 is TGTGCCAGCAGTTACAGGGCTAGCGTTTTGTTCGAGCAGTACTTC. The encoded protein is CASSYRASVLFEQYF.

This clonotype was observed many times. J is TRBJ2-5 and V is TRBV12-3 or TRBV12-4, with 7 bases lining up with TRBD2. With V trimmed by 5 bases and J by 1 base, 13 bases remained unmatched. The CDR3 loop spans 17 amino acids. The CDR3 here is CASSPGAVAGSQETQYF. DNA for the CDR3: TGTGCCAGCAGTCCCGGGGCCGTAGCGGGCTCCCAAGAGACCCAGTACTTC.

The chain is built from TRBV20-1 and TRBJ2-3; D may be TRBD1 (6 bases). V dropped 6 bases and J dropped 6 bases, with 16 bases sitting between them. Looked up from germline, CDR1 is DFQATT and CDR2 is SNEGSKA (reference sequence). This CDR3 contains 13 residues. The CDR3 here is CSASDRHGDTQYF. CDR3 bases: TGCAGTGCGAGTGACAGGCACGGCGATACGCAGTATTTT.

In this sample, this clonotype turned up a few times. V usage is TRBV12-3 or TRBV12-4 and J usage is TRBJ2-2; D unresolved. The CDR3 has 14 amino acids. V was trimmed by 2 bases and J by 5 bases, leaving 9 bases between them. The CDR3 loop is CASSLHEKTGELFF. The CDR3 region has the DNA TGTGCCAGCAGTTTACATGAGAAGACCGGGGAGCTGTTTTTT.

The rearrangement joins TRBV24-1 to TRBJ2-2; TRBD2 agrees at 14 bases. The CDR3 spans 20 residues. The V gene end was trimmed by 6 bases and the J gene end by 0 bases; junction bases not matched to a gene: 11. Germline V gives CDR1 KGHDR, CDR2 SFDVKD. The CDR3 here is CATSTQKLTSGGANTGELFF. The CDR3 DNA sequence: TGTGCCACCAGTACCCAGAAATTGACTAGCGGGGGGGCGAACACCGGGGAGCTGTTTTTT.